This record concerns one T cell receptor (beta chain) sequence. This clonotype came up many times. Its antigen has not been determined. Within one base of it there is no much larger clone, and no base qualities were kept. These data are taken from a study of T-cell reconstitution after alpha-beta-depleted transplantation in children (TCRdb year 2016). Study-wide context: Using TCR repertoire profiling, the study followed T-cell immune reconstitution in a quantitative way in children after TCRalphabeta/CD19-depleted allogeneic hematopoietic cell transplantation. What the work shows at the level of the full study, not this receptor alone: In some patients, the high TCRbeta diversity seen at day 60 was put down to recipient T cells and intrathymic progenitors that had survived conditioning. The apparently early alphabetaT-cell count recovery about two months after transplant was reportedly dependent on only several hundred rapidly expanded clones derived from non-depleted graft cells. Over subsequent months, a decline in hyperexpanded clone frequencies was noted, and after one year, T-cell counts and TCRbeta diversity were mostly ascribed to newly produced T cells.

Receptor libraries were prepared by PCR. Sequencing took place on an Illumina HiSeq 2500. TCR libraries were prepared with molecular barcoding, using unique molecular identifiers to normalize TCRbeta repertoire quantification. TCRdb's own reprocessing of the public reads used fastp at Q25 and MiXCR and kept productive beta chains. Each entry is one CDR3 protein sequence, shown with its most common DNA and genes. Counted in this sample were approximately 34,000 distinct CDR3 sequences; under 7.5% of them appeared once. The biggest ten clones account for approximately 30% of the sample. The sample's time point label is to be understood as: day 60 (about 2 months) after transplantation. Reading the label with the study, this specimen's treatment or condition is: allogeneic hematopoietic cell transplantation with graft depleted of TCRalphabeta T cells and CD19 B cells. The transplant recipients were children given TCRalphabeta/CD19-depleted allogeneic hematopoietic cell grafts.

Including the terminal cysteine and phenylalanine, the CDR3 comprises 15 residues. The entry retains the CDR3 DNA only, 45 bases that are in frame from base 1. CDR1 and CDR2 were assigned from the germline V gene (reference sequence) as GTSNPN and SVGIG. V is trimmed back by 1 base and J by 6 bases, and the junction contains 5 bases that no gene match accounts for. The receptor comes from a child under two years old who had a stem cell transplant for acute myeloid leukemia, so the T cells may come from the graft donor. Sample: peripheral blood, taken 60 days after TCRalphabeta/CD19-depleted stem cell transplant. The rearrangement combines TRBV30 with TRBJ2-2, with 10 bases aligning to TRBD2. The CDR3 is CAWSESGGAPGELFF. The DNA reads TGTGCCTGGAGTGAAAGCGGGGGGGCTCCCGGGGAGCTGTTTTTT.